This T cell receptor (beta chain) was captured by sequencing in a study of blood T cell repertoires in COVID-19. As originally analysed: Quantification of nucleated cells was approximated via reference gene primer amplification. Generated by immunoSEQ multiplex PCR, the TCRdb table keeps only in-frame clones and is missing some. V and J calls and clone size are copied from that table; D and trimming were computed from the DNA. The sample contains about 150,000 clones, over 80% of which appear only once. The CDR3 runs 15 residues. Germline trimming cut 4 bases from V and 2 bases from J; bases unmatched to any gene: 5. Germline V gives CDR1 SGHDN, CDR2 FVKESK. Participants were aged about 18 to 90 years, lived in about two dozen US areas, and enrolled virtually. In assigning cohorts, the study relied on participant-reported clinical history.

Material for sequencing was PBMCs or T cells enriched from blood (not recorded which). V gene TRBV14 combines with J gene TRBJ2-1, with 7 bases matching TRBD2. This receptor was taken from a woman in her 40s who had recovered from COVID-19. CDR3: CASSLGLVAYNEQFF. The CDR3 region has the DNA TGTGCCAGCAGCCTAGGACTAGTGGCCTACAATGAGCAGTTCTTC. The full variable domain, rest sourced from reference TRBV14 and TRBJ2-1, is EAGVTQFPSHSVIEKGQTVTLRCDPISGHDNLYWYRRVMGKEIKFLLHFVKESKQDESGMPNNRFLAERTGGTYSTLKVQPAELEDSGVYFCASSLGLVAYNEQFFGPGTRLTVL.